This T cell receptor (beta chain) was profiled in a study of response to subunit inactivated influenza vaccine. V was trimmed by 0 bases and J by 0 bases, leaving 12 bases between them. This CDR3 is built from 15 residues. CDR1 is DFQATT and CDR2 is SNEGSKA in the germline V gene (reference sequence). Using its own MiXCR run on the RT-PCR reads, TCRdb lists one record per CDR3 protein. The sample records more than 700,000 distinct CDR3 sequences, 21% being singletons. Regarding the study as a whole: Every seasonal influenza vaccination brings in few new T cells, the authors suggested.

This clonotype was picked up one time. What it binds is unknown. The clonotype originates from a man aged 50 or older who received an inactivated influenza vaccine. The chain links TRBV20-1 to TRBJ2-7; a possible D gene is TRBD2 (6 bases). Sequenced here: PBMCs from blood, sampled roughly 5 days after vaccination. The CDR3 sequence is CSARDFRGTSYEQYF. The CDR3 DNA is TGCAGTGCTAGAGATTTTCGGGGGACCTCCTACGAGCAGTACTTC.